The T cell receptor beta chain described here comes from a study of cytomegalovirus exposure and HLA in healthy donors (dated by TCRdb to the late 2010s). General notes on the study: An earlier analysis of approximately 550 of the donors reported 250 to 300 Gb of sequence data and 100 million to 140 million unique TCR beta sequences from about 200 million T cells. An early release covering some 640 HLA-typed donors comprised 250 to 350 gigabases of sequencing data and around 86 million unique TCR sequences. Of the roughly 400 genotyped donors, roughly 80% were placed in the genetic ancestry cluster associated with self-reported Caucasian donors. The aim of the study was to test whether cataloging public T cell receptors could identify signatures of past pathogen exposure. The study used immunosequencing to profile the T cell repertoires of 600 to 850 subjects and linked those repertoires to cytomegalovirus serostatus. In addition to the first cohort of 666 subjects, a separate validation cohort of some 120 different subjects was used. High-throughput TCR immunosequencing, statistical association of individual TCRs with disease status, and machine learning were combined to predict cytomegalovirus infection status. To study patterns of TCR occurrence, a later analysis re-analyzed previously published TCR beta repertoires from around 670 donors and added high-resolution HLA genotyping. The later analysis used no new phenotypic data to find candidate immune exposures, relying instead on TCR beta sequences and their occurrence across donors. To decide whether each TCR beta V gene segment behaved as functional or pseudogenic, an earlier analysis of some 600 of the donors relied on high-throughput TCR beta sequencing. Donor age, sex, ethnicity and CMV serostatus were collected together with the repertoire data. A later genetic analysis used genome-wide SNP genotypes for about 55% of the 666 donors, treating that subset as a discovery cohort. Every discovery cohort repertoire had been produced on one sequencing platform. HLA typing covered class I and class II loci at four-digit resolution. The number of typed donors differed by locus: about 620-640 for A, B, C, DRB1 and DQB1; 500 to 550 for DQA1; 606 for DPA1; and roughly 470 for DPB1. Four to six DR-DQ haplotypes were handled as single units for association and clustering, since linkage in the cohort was strong. Among 398 genotyped donors of the cohort, an average of approximately 250,000 unique TCR beta nucleotide sequences were sequenced per donor, around 20% of them non-productive.

Notes on this clone: Its antigen target is currently unknown. One base away there is no much larger clone; base qualities are not given.

What the study reported, not specific to this receptor: In vitro tests confirmed that a few of the cytomegalovirus-associated TCR beta chains recognize cytomegalovirus antigens. In a later analysis, HLA-associated TCR beta chains showed more clonal expansion and lower generation probabilities than non-associated chains that were equally common. Most CMV-associated TCR beta chains appeared to be HLA-restricted in a later analysis, and the HLA associations seemed to be driven largely by CMV exposure. Cytomegalovirus status was reported to be diagnosed by the classifier with high specificity and sensitivity in both the original and validation cohorts. According to the authors, the approach could potentially be generalized to other disease states and immunological phenotypes. When HLA alleles, especially DR and DQ, strongly co-occurred, TCR associations were difficult to assign to individual alleles. Across donors, most TCR sequences were observed very rarely, whereas some public TCRs were present in many individuals. A cluster of highly shared sequence variants was judged likely to be a technical artifact of the sequencing pipeline. According to a later genetic analysis, donors in an Asian-associated ancestry cluster had fewer N-insertions in productive TCRs than the approximately 700-donor mean. Linkage disequilibrium might explain the correlated functional status among segregating V segments, but an unknown experimental factor could not be ruled out. According to a later analysis, parvovirus B19, influenza, CMV and Epstein-Barr virus appeared linked to several top co-occurrence clusters. This cohort had only TCR beta chains sequenced, and the lack of alpha or paired-chain data limited which features could be detected. The presence/absence analyses assumed that sequencing depth was roughly uniform across donors, and that assumption may not be true. In an earlier analysis of a few hundred of the donors, most TCR beta V segments were observed in productive rearrangements about 87% or about 30% of the time, broadly matching IMGT annotations. A later analysis associated about 17,000 TCR beta sequences with specific HLA alleles at a false discovery rate of 0.05. In a later analysis, TCR association rates were found to vary across HLA loci, with the most associated TCRs seen for DRB1 alleles and the fewest for HLA-C alleles. A later genetic analysis associated a missense DCLRE1C variant with V-gene and J-gene trimming of TCR beta chains, and an independent cohort replicated the association. Because some donors lacked HLA typing at each locus, the association tests relied only on the typed subset. Some IMGT-functional V segments, including TRBV6-2 and TRBV6-3, could not be told apart with the 87-base-pair reads, so those segments were excluded. The only immune exposure information available for the cohort was CMV serostatus. A further reported finding was that TCR beta sequences accurately predicted the HLA-A and HLA-B alleles for most subjects in the first cohort. Because counts were too low, about 15 rarely observed V segments, including chromosome 9 orphons, were left out of the earlier analysis of 500 to 750 of the donors. The study listed 150 to 200 TCR beta chains as associated with cytomegalovirus.

The germline V gene gives CDR1 as SGHRS and CDR2 as YFSETQ. The CDR3 covers 15 residues, taking in both the cysteine and the phenylalanine. Of the read, only the CDR3 DNA is kept; its 45 bases are in frame from base 1. Trimming accounts for 5 bases at V and 4 bases at J, while the number of junction bases matched to no gene is 8. The cohort comprised around 690 healthy bone marrow donors. Cohort members were all nominally healthy when sampled, although unrecorded immune exposures were likely present. The donor tested CMV seropositive, placing the donor among the 250 to 350 seropositive members of the cohort. Every donor gave a peripheral blood sample, and the peripheral blood mononuclear cells from that sample were used for TCR beta sequencing. Genomic DNA extraction from the blood cell samples was performed with the Qiagen DNeasy Blood Extraction Kit. The method behind the library was the immunoSEQ multiplex PCR assay. For the multiplex PCR, a mixture combining 60 forward primers for TCR Vbeta segments and 13 reverse primers for TCR Jbeta segments was used. Amplification of the CDR3 region of rearranged TCR beta genes was performed with a multiplex PCR assay on genomic DNA. Amplified TCR beta libraries were sequenced as 87-base-pair reads on the Illumina HiSeq System. Regarding the original processing steps: A later analysis counted tens of millions of unique TCR beta chains across the 550 to 800 repertoires, and roughly 10 million of these chains were shared by at least two donors. Raw reads were error-corrected and collapsed into unique sequences with a nearest-neighbor algorithm that merged closely related sequences to remove PCR and sequencing errors. CDR3 sequences were aligned to IMGT reference sequences to assign V, D and J gene segments. For a sequence to be retained, a match of at least six nucleotides to both a V gene segment and a J gene segment was required. A rearrangement was called productive if the CDR3 had no stop codons and remained in frame with V and J, and every other rearrangement was called non-productive. Following IMGT convention, CDR3 was defined as the stretch from the second conserved V-encoded cysteine up to the conserved J-encoded phenylalanine. In an earlier analysis of approximately 500 of the donors, sequences lacking an unambiguous match to a single V gene segment were excluded. In an earlier analysis of 587 of the donors, V segments were called functional above 56.7% productive rearrangements and were called segregating when the between-donor standard deviation exceeded 5%. A statistical classification framework was built for diagnosing cytomegalovirus status from the catalog of TCR beta chain sequences. In a later analysis, V and J genes were assigned by comparing TCR nucleotide sequences against IMGT/GENE-DB human TR gene sequences. The TCRdist pipeline was used in a later analysis to assign CDR3 sequences and most-parsimonious VDJ recombination scenarios. In a later analysis, each TCR beta chain was defined by its CDR3 amino acid sequence together with its V-gene family, and reads lacking a unique V-gene family were excluded. As a way to deal with suspected cross-contamination and a sequencing artifact, a later analysis dropped roughly 600 nucleotide sequences that were highly shared and had low generation probability. For each public chain, a later analysis derived a clonal expansion index from normalized ranks of inferred template counts within each repertoire. A later analysis computed generation probabilities with a VDJ recombination model fitted to out-of-frame rearrangements, and checked the results against IGoR. Hypergeometric tests were used in a later analysis to score TCR-TCR, TCR-HLA and TCR-CMV co-occurrence, with a repertoire-size bias correction applied to the TCR pairs. To estimate false discovery rates, a later analysis permuted the HLA or CMV assignments 20 times. A later analysis grouped co-occurring TCRs with DBSCAN, adding TCRdist sequence similarity when clustering within HLA-allele-positive subsets. Co-occurrence clustering excluded repertoires with fewer than 30,000 or more than 120,000 public chains, plus five with anomalous nucleotide sharing. This is the immuneACCESS table as TCRdb keeps it, with only in-frame sequences that have V and J called. A part of the clones is gone; compared with another copy, unresolved V genes explain less than half, and the rest is unexplained. V and J calls and clone size come straight from that table; D and trimming were deduced from the DNA. This sample gives some 140,000 clones in total; roughly 80% of them show up just once. The ten top clones hold roughly 10% of the sample.

Sequenced material: PBMCs. The TCR comes from a woman aged 50 to 60 in good health and CMV-seropositive. The V and J genes are TRBV5-1 and TRBJ1-3; TRBD1 fits 8 bases in the junction. The DNA is TGCGCCAGCAGTCGCAAGACAGGGGACGGAAACACCATATATTTT. Translated, it gives CASSRKTGDGNTIYF.